A selection of T cell receptor beta chains follows, all from one sample in a study of CD8 T cells in ankylosing spondylitis. TCRdb re-called the 5' RACE reads with MiXCR, one entry per CDR3 protein. This sample has about 150,000 distinct CDR3 sequences, with under 45% found just once. Source material: synovial fluid, either unsorted or a sorted T cell fraction (not recorded which). These TCRs come from a male donor with ankylosing spondylitis. Both conserved end residues are part of each CDR3. D genes are given only for firm matches. Clone size is not always given. Where it is, it says once, few, many or a class for expanded clones.

D: TRBD2
J: TRBJ2-7
V: TRBV20-1
size: few
CDR3: CSARDLAGNEQYF
DNA: TGCAGTGCTAGGGATCTAGCGGGGAACGAGCAGTACTTC

D: -
J: TRBJ2-1
V: TRBV6-1
size: -
CDR3: CASSESPAFYNEQFF
DNA: TGTGCCAGCAGTGAATCGCCTGCTTTCTACAATGAGCAGTTCTTC

D: -
J: TRBJ1-1
V: TRBV6-5
size: few
CDR3: CASSYTGPNTEAFF
DNA: TGTGCCAGCAGTTATACCGGCCCGAACACTGAAGCTTTCTTT

D: -
J: TRBJ2-1
V: TRBV29-1
size: -
CDR3: CSVGHFYYYNEQFF
DNA: TGCAGCGTTGGGCATTTCTATTACTACAATGAGCAGTTCTTC

D: -
J: TRBJ2-7
V: TRBV7-8
size: -
CDR3: CASSLGGPYGSYEQYF
DNA: TGTGCCAGCAGCTTAGGCGGCCCATACGGATCCTACGAGCAGTACTTC

D: TRBD1
J: TRBJ2-7
V: TRBV4-1
size: -
CDR3: CASSQGGTGVREQYF
DNA: TGCGCCAGCAGCCAGGGCGGGACAGGGGTTCGGGAGCAGTACTTC

D: -
J: TRBJ1-1
V: TRBV4-3
size: -
CDR3: CASSQGRRLNTEAFF
DNA: TGCGCCAGCAGCCAAGGCCGCCGGCTGAACACTGAAGCTTTCTTT

D: -
J: TRBJ2-3
V: TRBV18
size: -
CDR3: CASSPTTRGDTQYF
DNA: TGTGCCAGCTCACCTACAACGCGTGGGGATACGCAGTATTTT

D: -
J: TRBJ1-3
V: TRBV4-3
size: -
CDR3: CASSQISGNTIYF
DNA: TGCGCCAGCAGCCAAATATCTGGAAACACCATATATTTT

D: -
J: TRBJ2-2
V: TRBV12-3/TRBV12-4
size: few
CDR3: CASSLAWVTGELFF
DNA: TGTGCCAGCAGTTTAGCGTGGGTCACCGGGGAGCTGTTTTTT

D: -
J: TRBJ2-1
V: TRBV20-1
size: -
CDR3: CSAPSESSYNEQFF
DNA: TGCAGTGCTCCTAGCGAAAGCTCCTACAATGAGCAGTTCTTC

D: TRBD2
J: TRBJ2-3
V: TRBV12-3/TRBV12-4
size: few
CDR3: CASSPWTSSPTDTQYF
DNA: TGTGCCAGCAGTCCCTGGACTAGTTCACCCACAGATACGCAGTATTTT

D: -
J: TRBJ2-1
V: TRBV5-1
size: -
CDR3: CASSFWGSSYNEQFF
DNA: TGCGCCAGCAGCTTTTGGGGGTCATCCTACAATGAGCAGTTCTTC

D: -
J: TRBJ2-1
V: TRBV24-1
size: -
CDR3: CATTLRWNYNEQFF
DNA: TGTGCCACCACCCTACGGTGGAACTACAATGAGCAGTTCTTC

D: TRBD2
J: TRBJ2-1
V: TRBV9
size: -
CDR3: CASSPERGLAGSGEQFF
DNA: TGTGCCAGCAGCCCCGAGAGGGGACTAGCGGGATCGGGTGAGCAGTTCTTC

D: TRBD1
J: TRBJ2-1
V: TRBV29-1
size: few
CDR3: CSAGKQGWEGEQFF
DNA: TGCAGCGCTGGCAAACAGGGGTGGGAAGGGGAGCAGTTCTTC

D: -
J: TRBJ1-1
V: TRBV12-3/TRBV12-4
size: -
CDR3: CASSRRGRNLKENTEAFF
DNA: TGTGCCAGCAGTCGCCGTGGGCGGAACCTAAAGGAGAACACTGAAGCTTTCTTT

D: -
J: TRBJ1-5
V: TRBV10-3
size: few
CDR3: CAIGRQPQHF
DNA: TGTGCCATAGGGAGGCAGCCCCAGCATTTT

D: -
J: TRBJ1-1
V: TRBV15
size: -
CDR3: CATSRVQGWVNTEAFF
DNA: TGTGCCACCAGCAGAGTGCAGGGGTGGGTGAACACTGAAGCTTTCTTT

D: -
J: TRBJ1-1
V: TRBV2
size: -
CDR3: CASSGVTNPEAFF
DNA: TGTGCCAGCAGTGGGGTTACGAACCCTGAAGCTTTCTTT

D: -
J: TRBJ2-7
V: TRBV6-5
size: -
CDR3: CASSYSIVAGMGDEQYF
DNA: TGTGCCAGCAGTTACTCGATTGTCGCGGGAATGGGGGACGAGCAGTACTTC

D: TRBD2
J: TRBJ2-1
V: TRBV4-3
size: many
CDR3: CASSPTSGRGNEQFF
DNA: TGCGCCAGCAGCCCCACTAGCGGTAGAGGCAATGAGCAGTTCTTC

D: -
J: TRBJ2-1
V: TRBV7-2
size: -
CDR3: CASSFRSSYNEQFF
DNA: TGTGCCAGCAGCTTTAGGAGCTCCTACAATGAGCAGTTCTTC

D: -
J: TRBJ2-2
V: TRBV6-1
size: -
CDR3: CASRRLYTGELFF
DNA: TGTGCCAGCCGTAGGCTGTACACCGGGGAGCTGTTTTTT

D: TRBD2
J: TRBJ2-3
V: TRBV6-1
size: -
CDR3: CASRVGTSGGLSTDTQYF
DNA: TGTGCCAGCAGGGTCGGGACTAGCGGGGGGCTAAGCACAGATACGCAGTATTTT

D: -
J: TRBJ2-7
V: TRBV9
size: -
CDR3: CASSPGITPSYEQYF
DNA: TGTGCCAGCAGCCCCGGGATAACGCCCTCCTACGAGCAGTACTTC

D: -
J: TRBJ1-1
V: TRBV7-8
size: -
CDR3: CASSLYRGATLNTEAFF
DNA: TGTGCCAGCAGCTTATATCGGGGAGCAACCCTGAACACTGAAGCTTTCTTT

D: -
J: TRBJ1-2
V: TRBV12-3/TRBV12-4
size: -
CDR3: CASSLNPGCGYTF
DNA: TGTGCCAGCAGTTTAAACCCGGGGTGCGGCTACACCTTC

D: TRBD1
J: TRBJ1-1
V: TRBV27
size: -
CDR3: CASRRQGLNTEAFF
DNA: TGTGCCAGCCGGCGACAGGGGTTGAACACTGAAGCTTTCTTT

D: -
J: TRBJ1-2
V: TRBV4-1
size: once
CDR3: CASSQSRVNDETIGYTF
DNA: TGCGCCAGCAGCCAAAGTCGGGTTAATGACGAAACTATCGGCTACACCTTC

D: -
J: TRBJ1-6
V: TRBV5-1
size: -
CDR3: CASSFGLSDSPLHF
DNA: TGCGCCAGCAGCTTTGGGCTAAGTGATTCACCCCTCCACTTT

D: -
J: TRBJ1-2
V: TRBV12-3/TRBV12-4
size: -
CDR3: CASSSTTDTANYGYTF
DNA: TGTGCCAGCAGTAGTACAACAGACACAGCCAACTATGGCTACACCTTC

D: TRBD2
J: TRBJ2-1
V: TRBV4-1
size: -
CDR3: CASSKELAGGPLWHEQFF
DNA: TGCGCCAGCAGCAAAGAGCTAGCGGGGGGGCCTCTATGGCATGAGCAGTTCTTC

D: -
J: TRBJ1-2
V: TRBV5-1
size: -
CDR3: CASSPQEGYYGYTF
DNA: TGCGCCAGCAGCCCCCAGGAGGGATACTATGGCTACACCTTC

D: TRBD1
J: TRBJ1-5
V: TRBV20-1
size: -
CDR3: CSASAGTGDLGQPQHF
DNA: TGCAGTGCTAGCGCCGGGACAGGGGATCTGGGTCAGCCCCAGCATTTT

D: -
J: TRBJ1-3
V: TRBV7-6
size: few
CDR3: CASSLGSPAPGNTIYF
DNA: TGTGCCAGCAGCTTAGGAAGCCCAGCGCCTGGAAACACCATATATTTT

D: -
J: TRBJ2-1
V: TRBV7-6
size: -
CDR3: CASSLWDGTHEQFF
DNA: TGTGCCAGCAGCTTATGGGACGGTACACATGAGCAGTTCTTC

D: -
J: TRBJ2-7
V: TRBV5-1
size: -
CDR3: CASSLQDSYEQYF
DNA: TGCGCCAGCAGCTTGCAAGACAGCTACGAGCAGTACTTC

D: -
J: TRBJ1-6
V: TRBV4-2
size: once
CDR3: CASSHPGESPLHF
DNA: TGTGCCAGCAGCCACCCGGGGGAATCACCCCTCCACTTT

D: TRBD2
J: TRBJ2-3
V: TRBV12-3/TRBV12-4
size: many
CDR3: CASSLRLGLAGPSTDTQYF
DNA: TGTGCCAGCAGTTTGCGTTTGGGACTAGCGGGCCCAAGCACAGATACGCAGTATTTT

D: -
J: TRBJ1-2
V: TRBV9
size: -
CDR3: CASSAGGSVSGYTF
DNA: TGTGCCAGCAGCGCCGGGGGATCAGTAAGTGGCTACACCTTC

D: TRBD1
J: TRBJ1-1
V: TRBV4-1
size: few
CDR3: CASSQGRTGDYLNTEAFF
DNA: TGCGCCAGCAGCCAAGGGCGGACAGGGGACTACTTGAACACTGAAGCTTTCTTT

D: -
J: TRBJ2-7
V: TRBV12-3/TRBV12-4
size: -
CDR3: CASSPGHRPYEQYF
DNA: TGTGCCAGCAGCCCAGGACATCGTCCCTACGAGCAGTACTTC

D: TRBD1
J: TRBJ2-7
V: TRBV4-3
size: few
CDR3: CASSQDSGQSYEQYF
DNA: TGCGCCAGCAGCCAAGATTCGGGACAGTCCTACGAGCAGTACTTC

D: TRBD1
J: TRBJ1-1
V: TRBV5-1
size: -
CDR3: CASRKPTGRVTEAFF
DNA: TGCGCCAGCAGAAAGCCGACAGGGCGAGTGACTGAAGCTTTCTTT

D: -
J: TRBJ2-1
V: TRBV7-8
size: many
CDR3: CASSLVRGNNEQFF
DNA: TGTGCCAGCAGCTTAGTACGGGGAAACAATGAGCAGTTCTTC

D: -
J: TRBJ1-1
V: TRBV3-1
size: -
CDR3: CASSQDFHGAFF
DNA: TGTGCCAGCAGCCAAGATTTCCATGGAGCTTTCTTT

D: -
J: TRBJ2-7
V: TRBV4-2
size: few
CDR3: CASSQQRISWEQYF
DNA: TGTGCCAGCAGCCAACAACGGATTTCATGGGAGCAGTACTTC

D: -
J: TRBJ1-1
V: TRBV25-1
size: -
CDR3: CASSDLGYTEAFF
DNA: TGTGCCAGCAGTGATTTGGGATACACTGAAGCTTTCTTT

D: TRBD2
J: TRBJ2-3
V: TRBV13
size: few
CDR3: CASSLFPAGVTDTQYF
DNA: TGTGCCAGCAGCTTATTCCCAGCGGGAGTAACAGATACGCAGTATTTT

D: -
J: TRBJ2-7
V: TRBV14
size: -
CDR3: CASSLLRWRANSYEQYF
DNA: TGTGCCAGCAGCCTCTTGCGATGGAGGGCCAACTCCTACGAGCAGTACTTC

D: -
J: TRBJ2-1
V: TRBV4-1
size: few
CDR3: CASSQDWLAPNEQFF
DNA: TGCGCCAGCAGCCAAGATTGGTTGGCCCCCAATGAGCAGTTCTTC

D: -
J: TRBJ2-7
V: TRBV4-1
size: -
CDR3: CASSQVFPYSYEQYF
DNA: TGCGCCAGCAGCCAAGTCTTCCCTTACTCCTACGAGCAGTACTTC

D: -
J: TRBJ2-1
V: TRBV29-1
size: -
CDR3: CSARGGTYSYNEQFF
DNA: TGCAGCGCCCGGGGCGGGACATATTCCTACAATGAGCAGTTCTTC

D: TRBD2
J: TRBJ2-2
V: TRBV20-1
size: -
CDR3: CSYCPGLAENTGELFF
DNA: TGCTCATACTGCCCGGGACTAGCGGAGAACACCGGGGAGCTGTTTTTT